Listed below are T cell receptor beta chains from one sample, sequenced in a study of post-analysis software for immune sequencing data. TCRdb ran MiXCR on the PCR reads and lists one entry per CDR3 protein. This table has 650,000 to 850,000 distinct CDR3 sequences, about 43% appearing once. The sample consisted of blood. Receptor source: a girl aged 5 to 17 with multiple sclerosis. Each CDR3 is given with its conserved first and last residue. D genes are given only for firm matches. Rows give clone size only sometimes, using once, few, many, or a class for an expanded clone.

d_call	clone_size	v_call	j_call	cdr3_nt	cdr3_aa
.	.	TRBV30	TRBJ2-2	TGTGCCTGGAGGTGGGGGCCACCCGGGGAGCTGTTTTTT	CAWRWGPPGELFF
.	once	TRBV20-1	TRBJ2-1	TGCAGTGCCACTCGCGAGTTCTGGGAGACCTCCTACAATGAGCAGTTCTTC	CSATREFWETSYNEQFF
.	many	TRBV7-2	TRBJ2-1	TGTGCCAGCAGCTTAACAGGTGAGCAGTTCTTC	CASSLTGEQFF
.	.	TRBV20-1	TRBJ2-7	TGCAGTGCTAGAGATCTCCCCATGAGCTCCTACGAGCAGTACTTC	CSARDLPMSSYEQYF
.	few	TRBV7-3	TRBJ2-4	TGTGCCAGCAGCCCGGACGGGCAGAGTGGCAAAAACATTCAGTACTTC	CASSPDGQSGKNIQYF
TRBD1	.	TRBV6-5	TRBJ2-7	TGTGCCAGCAGCTCCGGGACAGTGAACTACGAGCAGTACTTC	CASSSGTVNYEQYF
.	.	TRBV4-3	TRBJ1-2	TGCGCCAGCAGCCAAGACCGGGGCGGCATCTATGGCTACACCTTC	CASSQDRGGIYGYTF
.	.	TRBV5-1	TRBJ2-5	TGCGCCAGCAGCTTGTTTTACCCAGGGGTCCAAGAGACCCAGTACTTC	CASSLFYPGVQETQYF
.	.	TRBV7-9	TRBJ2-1	TGTGCCTGCAGCCGGAGGCCTGGGACGTTTCTTAGTGAGCAGTTCTTC	CACSRRPGTFLSEQFF
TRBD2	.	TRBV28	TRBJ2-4	TGTGCTAGCAGTTTAAGGGTAGCGGGAGCAGGAAACATTCAGTACTTC	CASSLRVAGAGNIQYF
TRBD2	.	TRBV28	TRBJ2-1	TGTGCCAGCAGCGTTCGACTAGCGGGAGCCAGTGAGCAGTTCTTC	CASSVRLAGASEQFF
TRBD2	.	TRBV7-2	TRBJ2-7	TGTGCCAGCAGCTTCGGACTAGCGGGAGGCGAGCAGTACTTC	CASSFGLAGGEQYF
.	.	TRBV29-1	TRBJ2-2	TGCAGCGTCCGGAGGGGCACCGGGGAGCTGTTTTTT	CSVRRGTGELFF
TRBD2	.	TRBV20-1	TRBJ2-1	TGCAGTCCGGTACGGGGACTAGCGGGAGCGGCCCATGAGCAGTTCTTC	CSPVRGLAGAAHEQFF
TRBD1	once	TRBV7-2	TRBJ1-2	TGTGCCAGCAGCTTATTAGGGGGGCAGGGGGAGTACTATGGCTACACCTTC	CASSLLGGQGEYYGYTF
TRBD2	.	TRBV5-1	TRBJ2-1	TGCGCCAGCAGCTTGGTCGGGACTAGCGGGAGTTCAGGGCAGTTCTTC	CASSLVGTSGSSGQFF
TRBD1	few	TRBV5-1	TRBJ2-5	TGCGCCAGCAGCTTGGAAGGCAGGGGGTTGCAAGAGACCCAGTACTTC	CASSLEGRGLQETQYF
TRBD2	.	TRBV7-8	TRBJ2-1	TGTGCCGGCAGTCACGCCCGAGAGCGGGAGGGCCTAGACAATGAGCAGTTCTTC	CAGSHAREREGLDNEQFF
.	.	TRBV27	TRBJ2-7	TGTGCCAGCAGTTTAAAGGACACCGACTACGAGCAGTACTTC	CASSLKDTDYEQYF
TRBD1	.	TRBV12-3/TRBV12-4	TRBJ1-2	TGTGCCAGCAGTAATGACAGGGCCTATGGCTACACCTTC	CASSNDRAYGYTF
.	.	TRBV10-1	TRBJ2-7	TGCGCCAGCAGCGGGACCCCTGAGAACGAGCAGTACTTC	CASSGTPENEQYF
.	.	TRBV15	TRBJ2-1	TGTGCCACCAGCAGGACTACTTCCTACAATGAGCAGTTCTTC	CATSRTTSYNEQFF
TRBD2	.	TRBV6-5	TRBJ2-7	TGTGCTAGCAGTTACCCCGGGGGGGTGAACGAGCAGTACTTC	CASSYPGGVNEQYF
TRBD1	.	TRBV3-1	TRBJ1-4	TGTGCCAGCAGAGACAGGGGCACTAGCGAAAAACTGTTTTTT	CASRDRGTSEKLFF
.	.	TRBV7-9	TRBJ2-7	TGTGCCAGCAGCTTAATCTCAGACTTCCCCGGGGACCGAGCCTACGAGCAGTACTTC	CASSLISDFPGDRAYEQYF
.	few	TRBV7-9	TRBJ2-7	TGTGCCAGCAGCACCCTTCCACAGGGTTACGAGCAGTACTTC	CASSTLPQGYEQYF
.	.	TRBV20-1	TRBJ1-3	TGCAGTGCTAGAGCCGGGAGCTCTGGAAACACCATATATTTT	CSARAGSSGNTIYF
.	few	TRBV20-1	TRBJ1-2	TGCAGTGCTCCCCCGACGGGCTATAACTATGGCTACACCTTC	CSAPPTGYNYGYTF
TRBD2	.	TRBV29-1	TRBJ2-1	TGCAGCGTTGACGGACTAGCGGGAGTACGCTCCTACAATGAGCAGTTCTTC	CSVDGLAGVRSYNEQFF